Presented here are 29 T cell receptor beta chains from one specimen sequenced in a study of cytomegalovirus exposure and HLA in healthy donors. A multiplex PCR was run with 60 Vbeta primers and 13 Jbeta primers. Assay used: immunoSEQ multiplex PCR; TCRdb lists only in-frame clones, some missing. The sample includes roughly 160,000 clones, 80% of them seen just once. The sequenced sample consisted of PBMCs. The receptors stem from a man younger than 40 in good health and CMV-seronegative.

This rearrangement joins TRBV4-3 to TRBJ2-1; 10 bases are shared with TRBD1. The V segment lost 1 base and the J segment 7 bases; nucleotides outside the gene matches: 7. The CDR3 spans 16 residues. Germline V gives CDR1 LGHNA, CDR2 YSLEER. The CDR3 region has the DNA TGCGCCAGCAGCCAAGTGGTGGGGACAGGGGAGAATGAGCAGTTCTTC. Translation gives CASSQVVGTGENEQFF.

This clone was picked up a small number of times. V usage is TRBV28 and J usage is TRBJ2-6; 7 bases align to TRBD1. CDR1 and CDR2 (germline): MDHEN, SYDVKM. The J segment lost 4 bases and the V segment lost 7 bases, leaving 10 bases of the junction unmatched. This CDR3 has 16 residues. CDR3 coding DNA: TGTGCCAGCAAGCATCCGACAGGGACCGGGGCCAACGTCCTGACTTTC. Translation: CASKHPTGTGANVLTF.

V usage is TRBV28 and J usage is TRBJ1-5, with 8 nucleotides matching TRBD1. Germline assignment: CDR1 MDHEN and CDR2 SYDVKM. The V segment lost 1 base and the J segment 1 base; nucleotides outside the gene matches: 6. The CDR3 runs to 17 residues. CDR3 amino acids: CASSLFGQGLSNQPQHF. In nucleotides, the CDR3 is TGTGCCAGCAGTTTATTTGGACAGGGCCTCAGCAATCAGCCCCAGCATTTT.

The chain employs TRBV30 and TRBJ1-6; D is unresolved. Germline V gene lookup returns CDR1 GTSNPN and CDR2 SVGIG (reference sequence). The CDR3 length is 16 residues. V shed 2 bases and J shed 6 bases, with 17 bases lying between them. CDR3 protein: CAWSLITGGSNSPLHF. The CDR3 nucleotides read TGTGCCTGGAGTCTCATCACGGGAGGGAGTAATTCACCCCTCCACTTT.

The rearrangement links TRBV7-3 to TRBJ2-1; D perhaps matches TRBD1 (5 bases). The CDR3 totals 16 residues. V was trimmed by 1 base and J by 0 bases, leaving 10 bases between them. The V gene's germline CDR1 is SGHTA and CDR2 FQGTGA. In DNA, the CDR3 is TGTGCCAGCAGCTTAAGCCAGGGTCTCTCCTACAATGAGCAGTTCTTC. Amino acids: CASSLSQGLSYNEQFF.

This clone was seen more than once but under ten times. The V and J genes are TRBV19 and TRBJ2-1; 7 positions match TRBD1. V lost 7 bases to trimming and J lost 10 bases; unmatched junction nucleotides: 4. The germline V gene encodes CDR1 LNHDA and CDR2 SQIVND (reference sequence). This CDR3 is 11 amino acids long. This chain's CDR3 is CASTVGGEQFF. The CDR3 DNA is TGTGCCAGTACTGTAGGGGGCGAGCAGTTCTTC.

V usage is TRBV5-1 and J usage is TRBJ2-5; 7 nucleotides align to TRBD2. The end of the DNA aligns better with TRBJ2-7, so the J call may be wrong. The length of the CDR3 is 14 residues. Germline-derived CDR1 and CDR2 are SGHRS and YFSETQ. The chain's CDR3 is CASSVGLGPYEQYF. The CDR3 coding sequence is TGCGCCAGCAGCGTCGGACTAGGGCCCTACGAGCAGTACTTC.

The DNA of the CDR3 is TGTGCTAGTGCCCCCGGCGAGCAGTACTTC. Translated: CASAPGEQYF. V is TRBV12-5 and J is TRBJ2-7; D remains ambiguous. This CDR3 comprises 10 residues. Trimming removed 7 bases from V and 6 bases from J, with 7 bases in between. Germline lookup yields CDR1 LGHNT and CDR2 FRNRAP.

The V call is TRBV5-1, the J call TRBJ2-2; D gene ambiguous. Trimming took 4 bases from V and 0 from J, leaving 7 bases between them. Germline CDR1 is SGHRS and CDR2 is YFSETQ. The CDR3 totals 14 residues. The CDR3 nucleotides are TGCGCCAGCAGCCCCCCATCGAACACCGGGGAGCTGTTTTTT. It codes for CASSPPSNTGELFF. Full variable domain (rest looked up from reference TRBV5-1 and TRBJ2-2): KAGVTQTPRYLIKTRGQQVTLSCSPISGHRSVSWYQQTPGQGLQFLFEYFSETQRNKGNFPGRFSGRQFSNSRSEMNVSTLELGDSALYLCASSPPSNTGELFFGEGSRLTVL.

The rearrangement joins TRBV19 to TRBJ1-4, with D possibly being TRBD1 (6 bases). The CDR3 is made up of 15 amino acids. Germline CDR1 reads LNHDA; CDR2 reads SQIVND (reference sequence). V was cut by 5 bases and J by 2 bases, with 12 bases left in between. CDR3: CASSRTGQTNEKLFF. The CDR3 nucleotides read TGTGCCAGTAGTCGAACAGGGCAGACTAATGAAAAACTGTTTTTT.

V usage is TRBV1 and J usage is TRBJ1-2. TRBV1 is given as a pseudogene. There are 13 residues in the CDR3. CDR3: CTSRAGAVRGYTF. The DNA for the CDR3 is TGCACCAGCAGAGCGGGGGCAGTCAGGGGCTACACCTTC.

DNA of the CDR3: TGTGCCAGCAGCTCACCCGGGGGGTTCTCTGGGGCCAACGTCCTGACTTTC. This gives the protein CASSSPGGFSGANVLTF. This sequence joins TRBV11-2 and TRBJ2-6, with TRBD2 identical over 7 bases. The germline CDR1 and CDR2 sequences are SGHAT and FQNNGV. Unmatched junction bases numbered 6, after V lost 4 bases and J lost 0 bases. CDR3 length: 17 amino acids. The variable domain in full, completed from reference TRBV11-2 and TRBJ2-6, reads EAGVAQSPRYKIIEKRQSVAFWCNPISGHATLYWYQQILGQGPKLLIQFQNNGVVDDSQLPKDRFSAERLKGVDSTLKIQPAKLEDSAVYLCASSSPGGFSGANVLTFGAGSRLTVL.

The chain carries TRBV5-1 and TRBJ2-1, with D tentatively TRBD1 (6 bases). V lost 7 bases and J 6 bases, leaving 14 bases between the germline ends. This CDR3 has 13 amino acids. Per germline, CDR1 SGHRS and CDR2 YFSETQ. The CDR3 loop is CASRTGSGNEQFF. The CDR3 DNA is TGCGCCAGCCGAACAGGGTCCGGCAATGAGCAGTTCTTC.

The chain recombines TRBV10-1 with TRBJ2-1, with 7 nucleotides matching TRBD2. The CDR3 loop spans 13 amino acids. Trimming at V came to 8 bases and at J to 7 bases, leaving 8 bases not matched to a gene. Germline lookup yields CDR1 WNHNN and CDR2 SYGVQD (reference sequence). CDR3 sequence reads: CASGTTGLNEQFF. CDR3 DNA: TGCGCCAGCGGGACTACGGGGCTGAATGAGCAGTTCTTC.

This clone was observed a handful of times. CDR3 residues: CASSKGSGTSILDDTQYF. The CDR3 nucleotides are TGTGCCAGCAGCAAGGGCTCGGGGACTAGTATTCTTGACGATACGCAGTATTTT. The J gene is TRBJ2-3, the V gene TRBV9; 8 bases map to TRBD2. CDR1 is SGDLS, CDR2 YYNGEE, per germline. V lost 4 bases, J lost 6 bases, and 19 bases stayed unmatched. This CDR3 region has 18 residues.

This clone was observed a handful of times. The chain combines TRBV28 with TRBJ2-7; D gene ambiguous. Between the trimmed V and J ends, which lost 5 bases and 2 bases, there was a span of 10 bases. The CDR3 sequence is 13 residues long. Germline V lookup: CDR1 MDHEN, CDR2 SYDVKM. The CDR3 coding sequence is TGTGCCAGCAGTCCTACGAAGACCTACGAGCAGTACTTC. Translated: CASSPTKTYEQYF.

The chain uses TRBV5-4 and TRBJ2-5, with D tentatively TRBD2 (5 bases). V gave up 0 bases and J gave up 4 bases, with 13 bases separating them. The CDR3 is made up of 15 amino acids. Germline V lookup: CDR1 SGHNT, CDR2 YYREEE (reference sequence). CDR3 sequence (DNA): TGTGCCAGCAGCTTGGAAGCCCTAGCACCAGAGACCCAGTACTTC. As protein: CASSLEALAPETQYF.

The rearrangement joins TRBV5-6 to TRBJ2-1, with TRBD2 as a possible D gene (6 bases). There are 12 residues in the CDR3. Per the germline V gene, CDR1 is SGHDT and CDR2 is YYEEEE. The V and J ends lost 4 bases and 15 bases respectively, with 17 bases between them. The CDR3 here is CASSPVAGGLFF. In DNA, the CDR3 is TGTGCCAGCAGCCCGGTGGCAGGAGGGCTGTTCTTC.

The gene calls are TRBV5-1 and TRBJ2-3, with D perhaps TRBD2 (7 bases). CDR1 is SGHRS and CDR2 is YFSETQ in the germline V gene. The CDR3 contains 16 residues. Between the trimmed V and J ends, which lost 0 bases and 0 bases, there was a span of 11 bases. For the CDR3, the DNA is TGCGCCAGCAGCTTGGAGGGGGGGACTAGCACAGATACGCAGTATTTT. Protein product: CASSLEGGTSTDTQYF.

The chain combines TRBV7-9 with TRBJ1-5; possible D gene TRBD1, 5 bases. CDR1 is SEHNR and CDR2 is FQNEAQ in the germline V gene (reference sequence). The CDR3 loop spans 16 amino acids. Trimming stripped 0 bases from V and 4 bases from J, with 13 bases between. This CDR3 is CASSLAGGRANQPQHF. In nucleotides, the CDR3 is TGTGCCAGCAGCTTAGCGGGGGGGAGGGCAAATCAGCCCCAGCATTTT.

In this sample, this clone turned up once. The J gene is TRBJ1-2, the V gene TRBV7-9; D is possibly TRBD1 (5 bases). Germline CDR1 is SEHNR and CDR2 is FQNEAQ (reference sequence). V lost 5 bases to trimming and J lost 7 bases, with 11 bases between them. This CDR3 region has 12 residues. In DNA form, the CDR3 reads TGTGCCAGCAGCAACGGGGGTCGTGGCTACACCTTC. This encodes CASSNGGRGYTF.

The chain is built from TRBV6-5 and TRBJ1-5, with 8 bases aligning to TRBD1. The CDR3 totals 15 residues. Germline V gene sequence: CDR1 MNHEY, CDR2 SVGAGI. V dropped 6 bases and J dropped 7; count of bases not matched to a gene: 11. CDR3 region: CASSKQGAIGQPQHF. Written as DNA, the CDR3 is TGTGCCAGCAGCAAGCAGGGGGCAATCGGCCAGCCCCAGCATTTT.

The chain links TRBV5-1 to TRBJ2-7; D may be TRBD2 (7 bases). Per the germline V gene, CDR1 is SGHRS and CDR2 is YFSETQ. The CDR3 is 16 amino acids. V gave up 4 bases and J gave up 0 bases, with 17 bases separating them. In DNA form, the CDR3 reads TGCGCCAGCAGCGTAGACGAGGGAGGGGGCTCCTACGAGCAGTACTTC. This codes for CASSVDEGGGSYEQYF.

The gene calls are TRBV27 and TRBJ2-5; 8 bases fit TRBD2. The CDR3 extends over 15 amino acids. With 5 bases clipped from V and 3 bases from J, the junction kept 8 bases outside the gene matches. CDR1 and CDR2 from the germline V gene are MNHEY and SMNVEV (reference sequence). This chain's CDR3 is CASSTNPGGEETQYF. The DNA for the CDR3 is TGTGCCAGCAGTACCAACCCGGGGGGGGAAGAGACCCAGTACTTC.

This chain uses TRBV27 with TRBJ2-1; D remains ambiguous. This CDR3 region has 13 residues. V shed 4 bases and J shed 6 bases, with 10 bases lying between them. Germline lookup yields CDR1 MNHEY and CDR2 SMNVEV (reference sequence). The CDR3 is CASSYNPGNEQFF. CDR3 DNA: TGTGCCAGCAGTTACAACCCGGGCAATGAGCAGTTCTTC.

About this clone: Other DNA sequences in the same sample also yield this CDR3. V and J are TRBV7-9 and TRBJ1-5; D not resolved. With 3 bases removed from V and 2 bases from J, the gap between germline ends came to 5 bases. CDR3 length: 13 amino acids. Per the germline V gene, CDR1 is SEHNR and CDR2 is FQNEAQ (reference sequence). CDR3 nucleotide sequence: TGTGCCAGCAGCTTTTCCGGCAATCAGCCCCAGCATTTT. It yields the protein CASSFSGNQPQHF.

The V and J genes are TRBV10-1 and TRBJ1-1; no firm D call. CDR1 and CDR2 from the germline V gene are WNHNN and SYGVQD (reference sequence). The CDR3 loop spans 15 amino acids. V gave up 4 bases and J gave up 8 bases, with 20 bases separating them. CDR3 bases: TGCGCCAGCAGTGGACAAATCGGGGTTCCAGAAGAAGCTTTCTTT. Its protein is CASSGQIGVPEEAFF.

This chain connects TRBV13 to TRBJ1-1; 10 positions match TRBD1. The V segment lost 0 bases and the J segment 4 bases; nucleotides outside the gene matches: 5. The CDR3 is 16 amino acids. The germline gives CDR1 PRHDT, CDR2 FYEKMQ (reference sequence). The chain's CDR3 is CASSLGPRTGGTEAFF. CDR3 in DNA: TGTGCCAGCAGCTTAGGCCCCCGGACAGGGGGCACTGAAGCTTTCTTT. The full variable domain, with the rest looked up from reference TRBV13 and TRBJ1-1, is AAGVIQSPRHLIKEKRETATLKCYPIPRHDTVYWYQQGPGQDPQFLISFYEKMQSDKGSIPDRFSAQQFSDYHSELNMSSLELGDSALYFCASSLGPRTGGTEAFFGQGTRLTVV.

The rearrangement uses TRBV28 and TRBJ1-1; D is perhaps TRBD1 (5 bases). The CDR3 contains 13 residues. Trimming cost V 3 bases and J 3 bases, with 8 bases left between them. Germline V CDR1 and CDR2: MDHEN, SYDVKM. The CDR3 spells CASSFRGYTEAFF. Here the CDR3 DNA reads TGTGCCAGCAGTTTTAGGGGATACACTGAAGCTTTCTTT.